The 31 T cell receptor beta chains given below trace back to one sample, sequenced in a study of metastatic and nonmetastatic thyroid tumors. TCRdb reanalyzed the PCR reads with MiXCR. This sample has 20,000 to 25,000 clones, with more than 15% found just once. Thyroid surgery had not been preceded by any treatment in any patient. The sequencing sample was made of tumor tissue. These receptors were taken from a female donor with papillary thyroid cancer or a benign thyroid nodule (not recorded which). Some clones in this sample may be carry-over from other donors' samples.

This clone came up many times. The chain couples TRBV9 to TRBJ2-2; TRBD2 might be the D (6 bases). Per germline, CDR1 SGDLS and CDR2 YYNGEE. CDR3 length equals 14 residues. Trimming took off 0 bases at V and 7 bases at J, with 10 bases between the two ends. CDR3 coding DNA: TGTGCCAGCAGCGTAGACGGGAGAATCGGGGAGCTGTTTTTT. Translated, it gives CASSVDGRIGELFF. Supplemented by reference TRBV9 and TRBJ2-2, the full variable domain reads DSGVTQTPKHLITATGQRVTLRCSPRSGDLSVYWYQQSLDQGLQFLIQYYNGEERAKGNILERFSAQQFPDLHSELNLSSLELGDSALYFCASSVDGRIGELFFGEGSRLTVL.

The gene calls are TRBV7-2 and TRBJ1-5; D might be TRBD1 (6 bases). Germline assignment: CDR1 SGHTA and CDR2 FQGNSA. This CDR3 is 14 amino acids long. Trimming took 5 bases from V and 9 from J, leaving 17 bases between them. The CDR3 nucleotides read TGTGCCAGCAGCCACACAGGGAACTATTGGCCCCAGCATTTT. Its translation: CASSHTGNYWPQHF.

There are many counts of this clone. The V call is TRBV27, the J call TRBJ2-1, with 8 bases matching TRBD1. Germline-derived CDR1 and CDR2 are MNHEY and SMNVEV (reference sequence). The CDR3 is 15 residues long. V lost 6 bases to trimming and J lost 7 bases; unmatched junction nucleotides: 11. CDR3 DNA: TGTGCCAGCAGACTCGGACAGGGTGGGATGAATGAGCAGTTCTTC. Amino acid sequence: CASRLGQGGMNEQFF.

This clone was counted many times. The V gene is TRBV19, the J gene TRBJ2-6; D tentatively reads TRBD1 or TRBD2 (5 bases each). Germline CDR1 LNHDA, CDR2 SQIVND (reference sequence). The V end was cut by 3 bases, the J end by 4 bases, with 7 bases between. The CDR3 spans 14 residues. As DNA, the CDR3 is TGTGCCAGTAGTATGGGGGTGGGGGCCAACGTCCTGACTTTC. Its translation: CASSMGVGANVLTF.

This clone was observed at least ten times. V gene TRBV3-1 combines with J gene TRBJ1-2; a possible D gene is TRBD1 (6 bases). The CDR3 has 16 residues. Trimming took 4 bases from V and 0 from J, leaving 15 bases between them. Germline-derived CDR1 and CDR2 are LGHDT and YNNKEL (reference sequence). The chain's CDR3 is CASSPRGQRTNYGYTF. Written as DNA, the CDR3 is TGTGCCAGCAGCCCCCGTGGACAGCGAACTAACTATGGCTACACCTTC.

There are a few counts of this clone. This chain links TRBV10-3 with TRBJ2-1; TRBD2 matches at 7 bases. The germline gives CDR1 ENHRY, CDR2 SYGVKD. V was pared by 7 bases and J by 7 bases, with 16 bases of the junction left unmatched. The CDR3 is 16 amino acids. The DNA of the CDR3 is TGTGCCATCATTGACTTGGCTAGCGGAAGGGAGAATGAGCAGTTCTTC. Protein: CAIIDLASGRENEQFF.

This clone was detected many times. The germline gene is not matched at one end of the junction; a read error may be the cause. This chain uses TRBV7-7 with TRBJ2-2; TRBD2 aligns across 7 bases. CDR1 SSHAT and CDR2 FNYEAQ come from the germline V gene (reference sequence). This CDR3 has 15 amino acids. CDR3 nucleotide sequence: TGTGCTAGCAGCCCCGTCGGGGGGTCCACCGGGGAGCTGTTTTTT. The encoded protein is CASSPVGGSTGELFF.

The rearrangement links TRBV2 to TRBJ1-1, with D possibly TRBD1 on 6 matching bases. The CDR3 is made up of 15 amino acids. The V gene's germline CDR1 is SNHLY and CDR2 FYNNEI. The V and J ends lost 0 bases and 4 bases respectively, with 12 bases between them. CDR3: CASSEASRGGTEAFF. DNA of the CDR3: TGTGCCAGCAGTGAAGCGTCTAGGGGGGGCACTGAAGCTTTCTTT.

In the case of this clone: Relative to the germline gene, one junction end is altered; a read error may explain this. V usage is TRBV7-8 and J usage is TRBJ1-2, with TRBD1 identical over 9 bases. CDR1 and CDR2 from the germline V gene are SGHVS and FQNEAQ. The CDR3 has 17 residues. CDR3 amino acids: CASSSLLQGATNYGCTF. CDR3 DNA sequence: TGTGCCAGCAGCTCACTACTACAGGGGGCAACTAACTATGGCTGCACCTTC.

The sample holds many counts of this clone. The rearrangement uses TRBV18 and TRBJ1-4; D ambiguous. The V and J ends lost 4 bases and 8 bases respectively, with 8 bases between them. CDR1 is KGHSH and CDR2 is LQKENI in the germline V gene. The CDR3 spans 12 residues. CDR3 DNA: TGTGCCAGCTCACATAGCGAGGAAAAACTGTTTTTT. Its protein is CASSHSEEKLFF.

This clone has a handful of counts. V is TRBV27 and J is TRBJ1-3, with D unresolved. Germline V CDR1 and CDR2: MNHEY, SMNVEV (reference sequence). The CDR3 extends over 15 amino acids. With 6 bases removed from V and 0 bases from J, the gap between germline ends came to 12 bases. The CDR3 reads CASRGRARSGNTIYF. The CDR3 nucleotides are TGTGCCAGCAGGGGGAGGGCCCGCTCTGGAAACACCATATATTTT.

This clone was observed many times. This rearrangement joins TRBV18 to TRBJ1-4, with a tentative D call TRBD1 (5 bases). The V gene's germline CDR1 is KGHSH and CDR2 LQKENI. Trimming removed 6 bases at V and 8 bases at J, with 16 bases between. This CDR3 contains 14 residues. The CDR3, as DNA: TGTGCCAGCTCGATGACAGCTCAAGACGAAAAACTGTTTTTT. Protein sequence: CASSMTAQDEKLFF.

The chain couples TRBV30 to TRBJ1-2; D is unresolved. Looked up from germline, CDR1 is GTSNPN and CDR2 is SVGIG (reference sequence). This CDR3 contains 15 residues. Trimming stripped 5 bases from V and 6 bases from J, with 22 bases between. The CDR3 DNA reads as TGTGCCTGGTCTGCCCCATGGGGAGATATACATGGCTACACCTTC. This translates into CAWSAPWGDIHGYTF.

The V and J genes are TRBV5-1 and TRBJ2-7, with D possibly matching TRBD2 (6 bases). Germline V gives CDR1 SGHRS, CDR2 YFSETQ. V was shortened by 2 bases and J by 6 bases, with 12 bases between the two germline ends. This CDR3 comprises 13 residues. The CDR3 reads CASSFTLEGEQYF. CDR3 nucleotides: TGCGCCAGCAGCTTTACATTGGAGGGCGAGCAGTACTTC.

The sample holds many counts of this clone. This chain links TRBV5-1 with TRBJ2-7; the D gene is possibly TRBD1 (6 bases). V lost 5 bases and J 5 bases, leaving 14 bases between the germline ends. Per the germline V gene, CDR1 is SGHRS and CDR2 is YFSETQ. This CDR3 comprises 13 residues. The chain's CDR3 is CASRYRVADEQYF. The CDR3 DNA sequence: TGCGCCAGCAGATACAGGGTGGCCGACGAGCAGTACTTC. Combining the CDR3 with reference TRBV5-1 and TRBJ2-7 gives the whole variable domain KAGVTQTPRYLIKTRGQQVTLSCSPISGHRSVSWYQQTPGQGLQFLFEYFSETQRNKGNFPGRFSGRQFSNSRSEMNVSTLELGDSALYLCASRYRVADEQYFGPGTRLTVT.

This clone was recorded once. At one of its ends the junction is not consistent with the germline gene, which may arise from a read error. The CDR3 DNA follows: TGTGCCAGCAGCTTTACAGGGTCTCGGGACTGCATCTTC. Translating it yields CASSFTGSRDCIF. The chain carries TRBV7-6 and TRBJ1-2; tentative D call: TRBD1 (6 bases). The CDR3 has 13 amino acids. Germline V gene lookup returns CDR1 SGHVS and CDR2 FNYEAQ.

The chain has TRBV6-2 or TRBV6-3 and TRBJ2-7; TRBD1 agrees at 10 bases. The CDR3 consists of 19 residues. The V segment lost 2 bases and the J segment 1 base; nucleotides outside the gene matches: 14. Germline V gene sequence: CDR1 MNHEY, CDR2 SVGEGT. For the CDR3, the DNA is TGTGCCAGCAGTTACGGGGACAGGGGTCCTAGATATTGGTCCTACGAGCAGTACTTC. Translation gives CASSYGDRGPRYWSYEQYF.

This clone was seen a few times. A read error may produce the germline difference seen at one junction end. The chain joins TRBV27 to TRBJ2-7; 7 bases line up with TRBD2. The CDR3 has 16 amino acids. Looked up from germline, CDR1 is MNHEY and CDR2 is SMNVEV (reference sequence). The CDR3 protein is CSSSPWGGVSSYEQYF. As DNA, the CDR3 is TGTTCCAGCAGCCCCTGGGGAGGGGTGAGCTCCTACGAGCAGTACTTC.

Sample share makes this clone medium-sized (0.01 to 0.1%). The chain recombines TRBV6-5 with TRBJ2-7, with D possibly matching TRBD2 (7 bases). CDR1 MNHEY and CDR2 SVGAGI come from the germline V gene. Trimming took 0 bases from V and 5 from J, leaving 11 bases between them. This CDR3 comprises 14 residues. The CDR3 is CASSYSTGGDEQYF. The DNA of the CDR3 is TGTGCCAGCAGTTACTCGACGGGGGGCGACGAGCAGTACTTC.

The chain joins TRBV4-1 to TRBJ1-2; 8 bases match TRBD1. V trimming: 4 bases; J trimming: 2 bases; junction bases outside the gene matches: 3. The CDR3 runs 14 residues. CDR1 is MGHRA and CDR2 is YSYEKL in the germline V gene. The DNA for the CDR3 is TGCGCCAGCAGCCGGGGGACAGGAAACTATGGCTACACCTTC. It translates to CASSRGTGNYGYTF.

This clone was detected ten times or more. The chain recombines TRBV20-1 with TRBJ2-1, with 9 bases aligning to TRBD2. The CDR3 covers 18 residues. Germline CDR1 DFQATT, CDR2 SNEGSKA (reference sequence). The CDR3 DNA reads as TGCAGGGCCCCGTTGGTAGCGGGGGACCCCCGTAGGTACAATGAGCAGTTCTTC. It yields the protein CRAPLVAGDPRRYNEQFF.

As to this clone: This could be a read error, since a much larger clone is one nucleotide away. The chain joins TRBV28 to TRBJ2-7; 11 bases are a match to TRBD1. V gave up 4 bases and J gave up 4 bases; unmatched junction bases: 12. Germline V gene sequence: CDR1 MDHEN, CDR2 SYDVKM. The CDR3 is made up of 17 amino acids. The CDR3 DNA is TGTGCCAGCAGTTCCACTATGGAGGACAGGGGGCGATACGAGCAGTACTTC. Encoded protein: CASSSTMEDRGRYEQYF.

This clone is termed medium-sized (0.01 to 0.1%). CDR3 sequence: CASKGQGVYEQYF. CDR3 DNA sequence: TGTGCCAGCAAGGGACAGGGTGTGTACGAGCAGTACTTC. The chain has TRBV6-1 and TRBJ2-7; 9 bases map to TRBD1. Trimming took 7 bases from V and 4 from J; bases not matched to a gene: 5. Looked up from germline, CDR1 is MNHNS and CDR2 is SASEGT. There are 13 residues in the CDR3.

The sample holds many counts of this clone. This chain links TRBV7-9 with TRBJ2-3; weak D call: TRBD1 (6 bases). This CDR3 is built from 17 residues. Germline lookup yields CDR1 SEHNR and CDR2 FQNEAQ (reference sequence). V was shortened by 1 base and J by 2 bases, with 16 bases between the two germline ends. The CDR3, as DNA: TGTGCCAGCAGCTTAGAGGAGACAGGCCCCAACACAGATACGCAGTATTTT. As protein: CASSLEETGPNTDTQYF.

Worth noting for this clone: One end of the junction is discordant with germline, which a read error may explain. The gene calls are TRBV9 and TRBJ2-1, with unresolved D. The CDR3 loop spans 16 amino acids. The V gene's germline CDR1 is SGDLS and CDR2 YYNGEE. This chain's CDR3 is CTSSPTILAVYNEQFF. Here the CDR3 DNA reads TGTACCAGCAGCCCTACGATTTTGGCCGTCTACAATGAGCAGTTCTTC.

This clone was observed many times. The chain links TRBV6-6 to TRBJ2-5; no clear D gene. Germline values: CDR1 MNHNY, CDR2 SVGAGI (reference sequence). This CDR3 is 14 amino acids long. V was cut by 2 bases and J by 1 base, with 8 bases left in between. The CDR3 loop is CASSYGQFQETQYF. The CDR3 DNA is TGTGCCAGCAGTTACGGGCAGTTCCAAGAGACCCAGTACTTC.

This clone was detected many times. Its ends do not fully match the called genes, so a read error is possible. This CDR3 is also generated by other DNA sequences in the sample. The V call is TRBV7-6, the J call TRBJ2-7, with 13 bases matching TRBD2. The germline gives CDR1 SGHVS, CDR2 FNYEAQ. The CDR3 runs 17 residues. CDR3 coding DNA: TGTGCCAGTAGCTACCGGGCTGGGACTAGCGGGAACTACGAGCAGTACTTC. It encodes CASSYRAGTSGNYEQYF.

At least ten counts were recorded for this clone. The chain has TRBV5-4 and TRBJ1-1; D may be TRBD1 (5 bases). Germline V gene data show CDR1 as SGHNT and CDR2 as YYREEE (reference sequence). The CDR3 is 13 amino acids. V was cut by 4 bases and J by 1 base, with 8 bases left in between. The CDR3 reads CASSNGQNTEAFF. The CDR3 DNA reads as TGTGCCAGCAGCAATGGACAGAACACTGAAGCTTTCTTT.

V is TRBV3-1 and J is TRBJ2-4; tentative D call: TRBD1 (5 bases). Germline lookup yields CDR1 LGHDT and CDR2 YNNKEL (reference sequence). Trimming shortened V by 3 bases and J by 9 bases, and 15 bases separated the two germline ends. This CDR3 comprises 14 residues. As DNA, the CDR3 is TGTGCCAGCAGCCAGAAAGGGGTTTTAGGCATTCAGTACTTC. This codes for CASSQKGVLGIQYF.

This clone has a handful of counts. This chain links TRBV19 with TRBJ2-2; D possibly corresponds to TRBD2 (5 bases). The germline CDR1 and CDR2 sequences are LNHDA and SQIVND (reference sequence). V dropped 3 bases and J dropped 0 bases, with 8 bases sitting between them. The CDR3 has 15 amino acids. The CDR3: CASSIPGANTGELFF. DNA of the CDR3: TGTGCCAGTAGTATCCCCGGGGCGAACACCGGGGAGCTGTTTTTT.

Ten or more counts support this clone. The chain couples TRBV12-3 or TRBV12-4 to TRBJ2-2; the match to TRBD1 covers 7 bases. The length of the CDR3 is 15 residues. V trimming: 6 bases; J trimming: 2 bases; junction bases outside the gene matches: 6. The CDR3 sequence: CASSIRQGNTGELFF. CDR3 nucleotides: TGTGCCAGCAGCATACGACAGGGAAACACCGGGGAGCTGTTTTTT.